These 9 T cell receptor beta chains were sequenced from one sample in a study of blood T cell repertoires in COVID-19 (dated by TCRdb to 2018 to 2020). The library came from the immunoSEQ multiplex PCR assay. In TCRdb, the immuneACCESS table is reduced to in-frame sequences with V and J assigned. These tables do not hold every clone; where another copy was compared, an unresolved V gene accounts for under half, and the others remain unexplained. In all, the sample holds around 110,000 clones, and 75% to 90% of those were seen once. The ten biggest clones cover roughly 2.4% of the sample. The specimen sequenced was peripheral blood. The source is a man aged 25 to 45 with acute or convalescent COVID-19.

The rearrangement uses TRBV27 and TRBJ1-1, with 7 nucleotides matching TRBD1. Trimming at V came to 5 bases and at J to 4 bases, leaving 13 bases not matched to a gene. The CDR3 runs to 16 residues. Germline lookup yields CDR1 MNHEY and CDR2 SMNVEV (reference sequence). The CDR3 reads CASSKNLPGQITEAFF. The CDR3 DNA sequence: TGTGCCAGCAGTAAAAATCTTCCGGGACAGATCACTGAAGCTTTCTTT.

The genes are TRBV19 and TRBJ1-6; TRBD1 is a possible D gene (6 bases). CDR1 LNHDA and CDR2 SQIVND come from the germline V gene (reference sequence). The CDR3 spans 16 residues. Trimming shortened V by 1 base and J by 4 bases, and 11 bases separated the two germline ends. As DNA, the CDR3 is TGTGCCAGTAGTATAGCGGACAGACGTTATAATTCACCCCTCCACTTT. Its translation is CASSIADRRYNSPLHF.

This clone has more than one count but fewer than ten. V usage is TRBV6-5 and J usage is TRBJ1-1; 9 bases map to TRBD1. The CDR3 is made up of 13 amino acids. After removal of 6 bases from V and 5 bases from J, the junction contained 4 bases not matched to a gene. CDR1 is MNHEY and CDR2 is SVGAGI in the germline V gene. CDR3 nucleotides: TGTGCCAGCAGGGCGACAGGGGGGACTGAAGCTTTCTTT. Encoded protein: CASRATGGTEAFF.

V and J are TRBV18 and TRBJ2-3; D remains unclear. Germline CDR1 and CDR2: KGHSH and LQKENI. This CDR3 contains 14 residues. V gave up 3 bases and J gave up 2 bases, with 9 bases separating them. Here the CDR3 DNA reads TGTGCCAGCTCACCGAGGCACCCCACAGATACGCAGTATTTT. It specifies CASSPRHPTDTQYF.

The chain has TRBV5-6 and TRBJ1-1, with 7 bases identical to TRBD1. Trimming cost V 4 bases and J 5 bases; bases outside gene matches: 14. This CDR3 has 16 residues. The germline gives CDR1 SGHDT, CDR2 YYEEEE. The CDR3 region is CASSGDSATGWTEAFF. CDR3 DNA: TGTGCCAGCAGCGGGGACAGCGCGACAGGGTGGACTGAAGCTTTCTTT.

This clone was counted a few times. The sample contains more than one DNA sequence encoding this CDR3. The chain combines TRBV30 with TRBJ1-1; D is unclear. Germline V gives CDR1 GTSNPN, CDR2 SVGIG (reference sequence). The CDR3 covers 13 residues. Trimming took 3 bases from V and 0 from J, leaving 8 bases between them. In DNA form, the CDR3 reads TGTGCCTGGAGCCGGGGTATGAACACTGAAGCTTTCTTT. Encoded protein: CAWSRGMNTEAFF.

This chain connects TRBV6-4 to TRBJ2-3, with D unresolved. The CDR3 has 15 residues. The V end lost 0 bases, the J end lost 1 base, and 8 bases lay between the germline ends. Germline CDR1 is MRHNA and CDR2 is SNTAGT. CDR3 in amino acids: CASSDSIGGTDTQYF. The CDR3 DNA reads TGTGCCAGCAGTGACTCCATAGGAGGCACAGATACGCAGTATTTT.

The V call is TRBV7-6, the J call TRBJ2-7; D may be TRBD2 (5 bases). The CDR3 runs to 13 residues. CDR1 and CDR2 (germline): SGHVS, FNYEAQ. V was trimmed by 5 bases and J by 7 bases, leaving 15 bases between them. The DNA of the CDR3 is TGTGCCAGCAGCCCGATCGGTGGGAGAGAGCAGTACTTC. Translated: CASSPIGGREQYF.

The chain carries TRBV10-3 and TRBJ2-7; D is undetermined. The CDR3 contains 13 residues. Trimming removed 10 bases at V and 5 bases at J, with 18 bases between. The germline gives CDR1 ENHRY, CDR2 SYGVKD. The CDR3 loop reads CATRVPSSNEQYV. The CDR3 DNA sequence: TGTGCCACCCGCGTACCTAGTTCGAACGAGCAGTACGTC.